This passage covers 28 T cell receptor beta chains from one sample sequenced in a study of blood T cell repertoires in COVID-19. Measured with immunoSEQ multiplex PCR; TCRdb has only the in-frame clones, and not every one. The sample has approximately 230,000 clones, about 91% seen once; the top ten hold just under 6.5%. Sequenced: peripheral blood. The receptors were sampled from a woman in her twenties or thirties with COVID-19, enrolled during active disease.

The rearrangement uses TRBV4-1 and TRBJ1-3, with 8 bases matching TRBD1. The CDR3 sequence is 16 residues long. The germline CDR1 and CDR2 sequences are MGHRA and YSYEKL. The ends lost 0 bases at V and 4 bases at J; junction bases unmatched: 5. CDR3 nucleotides: TGCGCCAGCAGCCAAGACTCCGGGACAGGCGGAAACACCATATATTTT. Translation: CASSQDSGTGGNTIYF.

V usage is TRBV19 and J usage is TRBJ2-1; D gene unclear. The germline V gene encodes CDR1 LNHDA and CDR2 SQIVND (reference sequence). V was shortened by 8 bases and J by 6 bases, with 14 bases between the two germline ends. The CDR3 is 13 residues long. This chain's CDR3 is CASAKYKSNEQFF. Here the CDR3 DNA reads TGTGCCAGTGCTAAGTATAAGTCCAATGAGCAGTTCTTC. The variable domain in full, completed from reference TRBV19 and TRBJ2-1, reads DGGITQSPKYLFRKEGQNVTLSCEQNLNHDAMYWYRQDPGQGLRLIYYSQIVNDFQKGDIAEGYSVSREKKESFPLTVTSAQKNPTAFYLCASAKYKSNEQFFGPGTRLTVL.

V gene TRBV11-2 combines with J gene TRBJ1-6; no firm D call. The CDR3 covers 12 residues. CDR1 SGHAT and CDR2 FQNNGV come from the germline V gene. The V gene lost 5 bases and the J gene lost 7 bases, with 6 bases spanning the gap. In DNA, the CDR3 is TGTGCCAGCAGCCTCAGGAATTCACCCCTCCACTTT. It codes for CASSLRNSPLHF.

J is TRBJ2-2 and V is TRBV4-1; 13 nucleotides agree with TRBD2. Losses at the gene ends were 6 bases for V and 5 bases for J; bases not matched to a gene: 9. This CDR3 is built from 17 residues. Germline CDR1 and CDR2: MGHRA and YSYEKL. The CDR3 coding sequence is TGCGCCAGCAGTCCAAGGACTAGCGGGAGTACGACCGGGGAGCTGTTTTTT. Translated, it gives CASSPRTSGSTTGELFF.

The gene calls are TRBV7-9 and TRBJ1-5; D gene ambiguous. This CDR3 spans 14 amino acids. Germline assignment: CDR1 SEHNR and CDR2 FQNEAQ (reference sequence). V was shortened by 3 bases and J by 3 bases, with 9 bases between the two germline ends. CDR3 region: CASSFPEVNQPQHF. Written as DNA, the CDR3 is TGTGCCAGCAGCTTCCCAGAGGTCAATCAGCCCCAGCATTTT.

The chain combines TRBV21-1 with TRBJ2-3; the tabulated D call, TRBD2, remains unverified against the DNA. TRBV21-1 is given as a pseudogene. The CDR3 sequence is 18 residues long. This CDR3 is CASSKGLAGGPGTDTQYF. In DNA, the CDR3 is TGTGCCAGCAGCAAAGGACTAGCGGGGGGGCCTGGCACAGATACGCAGTATTTT.

Concerning this clone itself: This sample includes further DNA sequences coding for the same CDR3. The chain joins TRBV15 to TRBJ2-7; possibly TRBD2 for D (5 bases). Germline V gene lookup returns CDR1 LNHNV and CDR2 YYDKDF (reference sequence). V lost 1 base to trimming and J lost 4 bases, with 5 bases between them. This CDR3 contains 12 residues. The CDR3 DNA sequence: TGTGCCACCAGCAGAGCGGGGTACGAGCAGTACTTC. Translating gives CATSRAGYEQYF.

In its sample, this clone was seen a few times. The chain joins TRBV7-8 to TRBJ1-1; D is ambiguous. Deletions cut 3 bases from V and 5 bases from J, with 16 bases between. In germline, CDR1 is SGHVS, CDR2 FQNEAQ. There are 15 residues in the CDR3. This chain's CDR3 is CASSFIEGGGTEAFF. As DNA, the CDR3 is TGTGCCAGCAGCTTTATCGAGGGTGGAGGAACTGAAGCTTTCTTT.

The chain joins TRBV4-3 to TRBJ1-2; D is unclear. Germline lookup yields CDR1 LGHNA and CDR2 YSLEER. This CDR3 contains 14 residues. Trimming took off 0 bases at V and 5 bases at J, with 10 bases between the two ends. The chain's CDR3 is CASSQDPRSYGYTF. CDR3 bases: TGCGCCAGCAGCCAAGATCCAAGGAGTTATGGCTACACCTTC.

CDR3 coding DNA: TGTGCGACCAGGAGAGCGGGAGGATTTGGCAATGAGCAGTTCTTC. This codes for CATRRAGGFGNEQFF. The V gene is TRBV7-2, the J gene TRBJ2-1; 9 bases are a match to TRBD2. CDR3 size: 15 residues. Germline CDR1 and CDR2: SGHTA and FQGNSA.

V and J are TRBV5-8 and TRBJ2-2; the D gene is possibly TRBD2 (5 bases). CDR1 is SGHTS and CDR2 is YDEGEE in the germline V gene. Trimming left V 0 bases short and J 4 bases short, with 16 bases between. CDR3 size: 17 residues. The CDR3 here is CASSLGGSGMSTGELFF. The CDR3, as DNA: TGTGCCAGCAGCTTGGGAGGGTCGGGGATGAGCACCGGGGAGCTGTTTTTT.

J is TRBJ2-2 and V is TRBV19; 10 bases agree with TRBD1. The CDR3 length is 20 residues. Losses at the gene ends were 6 bases for V and 7 bases for J; bases not matched to a gene: 23. Germline CDR1 reads LNHDA; CDR2 reads SQIVND (reference sequence). The CDR3, as DNA: TGTGCCAGTAGAAGCGACCTTGAGGCTTCAGGACAGGGGGGATTCGGGGAGCTGTTTTTT. Translation: CASRSDLEASGQGGFGELFF.

The V and J genes are TRBV5-1 and TRBJ2-3, with a weak D call TRBD1 (6 bases). Germline V gives CDR1 SGHRS, CDR2 YFSETQ. The CDR3 has 14 residues. V dropped 4 bases and J dropped 2 bases, with 11 bases sitting between them. The CDR3 loop reads CASSQGPSTDTQYF. The CDR3, as DNA: TGCGCCAGCAGCCAGGGGCCATCCACAGATACGCAGTATTTT.

The chain is built from TRBV7-6 and TRBJ1-6; D ambiguous. The CDR3 covers 16 residues. Per germline, CDR1 SGHVS and CDR2 FNYEAQ. V was cut by 5 bases and J by 8 bases, with 19 bases left in between. CDR3 loop: CASSPSTRPRYSPLHF. CDR3 sequence (DNA): TGTGCCAGCAGCCCTTCGACAAGGCCCAGATATTCACCCCTCCACTTT.

CDR3: CATSRTEYYEQYV. Written as DNA, the CDR3 is TGCGCCACCAGTCGGACAGAATACTACGAGCAGTACGTC. The chain couples TRBV10-2 to TRBJ2-7; D is possibly TRBD1 (6 bases). Looked up from germline, CDR1 is WSHSY and CDR2 is SAAADI. There are 13 residues in the CDR3.

A single count supports this clone. V gene TRBV5-4 combines with J gene TRBJ1-3, with D possibly matching TRBD1 (6 bases). Germline V gives CDR1 SGHNT, CDR2 YYREEE (reference sequence). This CDR3 comprises 15 residues. Trimming shortened V by 4 bases and J by 0 bases, and 11 bases separated the two germline ends. This CDR3 reads CASSSGTISGNTIYF. The CDR3 DNA sequence: TGTGCCAGCAGCAGCGGGACAATCTCTGGAAACACCATATATTTT. Drawing the rest from reference TRBV5-4 and TRBJ1-3, the complete variable domain is ETGVTQSPTHLIKTRGQQVTLRCSSQSGHNTVSWYQQALGQGPQFIFQYYREEENGRGNFPPRFSGLQFPNYSSELNVNALELDDSALYLCASSSGTISGNTIYFGEGSWLTVV.

This clone has just one count. J is TRBJ1-1 and V is TRBV7-9; no reliable D call. Per the germline V gene, CDR1 is SEHNR and CDR2 is FQNEAQ (reference sequence). The germline V and J ends were trimmed by 5 bases and 7 bases, with 23 bases remaining between them. CDR3 length: 16 residues. The CDR3 is CASSLMDRGVGNEAFF. CDR3 nucleotides: TGTGCCAGCAGCCTAATGGACCGGGGAGTCGGTAATGAAGCTTTCTTT. The full variable domain, in which reference TRBV7-9 and TRBJ1-1 provide the parts outside the CDR3, is DTGVSQNPRHKITKRGQNVTFRCDPISEHNRLYWYRQTLGQGPEFLTYFQNEAQLEKSRLLSDRFSAERPKGSFSTLEIQRTEQGDSAMYLCASSLMDRGVGNEAFFGQGTRLTVV.

J is TRBJ2-5 and V is TRBV28, with TRBD2 as a possible D gene (6 bases). Trimming took 1 base from V and 7 from J, leaving 16 bases between them. The CDR3 has 15 residues. The V gene's germline CDR1 is MDHEN and CDR2 SYDVKM. The CDR3 loop is CASSLSGAGSGTQYF. CDR3 nucleotides: TGTGCCAGCAGTTTATCTGGGGCGGGATCGGGGACCCAGTACTTC.

Written as DNA, the CDR3 is TGTGCCAGCAGCCAAGGTAGCGGGGTGTTCTACGAGCAGTACTTC. It codes for CASSQGSGVFYEQYF. The genes are TRBV14 and TRBJ2-7; 8 nucleotides match TRBD2. CDR3 length: 15 amino acids. The V gene end was trimmed by 1 base and the J gene end by 3 bases; junction bases not matched to a gene: 5. CDR1 is SGHDN, CDR2 FVKESK, per germline.

This clone is a singleton in its sample. The gene calls are TRBV29-1 and TRBJ1-3; D remains ambiguous. Germline V gene data show CDR1 as SQVTM and CDR2 as ANQGSEA. V gave up 7 bases and J gave up 0 bases, with 10 bases separating them. This CDR3 has 13 residues. CDR3 coding DNA: TGCAGCGGTCAACAGAGCTCTGGAAACACCATATATTTT. As protein: CSGQQSSGNTIYF.

The rearrangement uses TRBV14 and TRBJ2-1, with 9 bases lining up with TRBD2. From germline, CDR1 is SGHDN and CDR2 FVKESK. V shed 0 bases, J shed 2 bases, and the junction held 5 bases outside the gene matches. The CDR3 has 17 amino acids. The CDR3 nucleotides read TGTGCCAGCAGCCAAGATAGCGGGAGTCCTCCCTACAATGAGCAGTTCTTC. It translates to CASSQDSGSPPYNEQFF.

The genes are TRBV6-5 and TRBJ1-5; possibly TRBD1 for D (6 bases). CDR1 and CDR2 (germline): MNHEY, SVGAGI. The CDR3 sequence is 13 residues long. V dropped 4 bases and J dropped 5 bases, with 9 bases sitting between them. The CDR3 nucleotides read TGTGCCAGCAGTTCCACAGGGTATCAGCCCCAGCATTTT. Translation gives CASSSTGYQPQHF.

The rearrangement joins TRBV3-1 (or the pseudogene TRBV3-2) to TRBJ1-2; D is uncertain. This CDR3 region has 15 residues. Trimming left V 1 base short and J 1 base short, with 10 bases between. Germline assignment: CDR1 LGHDT and CDR2 YNNKEL (reference sequence). Here the CDR3 reads CASSQGTRLNYGYTF. CDR3 bases: TGTGCCAGCAGCCAAGGAACCAGGCTTAACTATGGCTACACCTTC.

This rearrangement joins TRBV7-2 to TRBJ2-3; D may be TRBD2 (5 bases). Germline lookup yields CDR1 SGHTA and CDR2 FQGNSA. V was cut by 3 bases and J by 2 bases, with 12 bases left in between. The CDR3 sequence is 15 residues long. CDR3 residues: CASSLGVRDTDTQYF. CDR3 in DNA: TGTGCCAGCAGCTTGGGAGTTCGGGACACAGATACGCAGTATTTT.

The chain couples TRBV6-5 to TRBJ1-2, with 9 bases aligning to TRBD1. Germline V gives CDR1 MNHEY, CDR2 SVGAGI. The CDR3 extends over 15 amino acids. The J segment lost 3 bases and the V segment lost 6 bases, leaving 8 bases of the junction unmatched. The CDR3 nucleotides are TGTGCCAGCAGCCGAGGGACAGGGAGAGACTATGGCTACACCTTC. Protein sequence: CASSRGTGRDYGYTF.

DNA for the CDR3: TGTGCCACCGGGGGACTCAAAGCCAATGAGCAGTTCTTC. It yields the protein CATGGLKANEQFF. This sequence joins TRBV24-1 and TRBJ2-1; possible D gene TRBD2, 6 bases. V lost 9 bases and J lost 6, with 14 bases in between. The CDR3 sequence is 13 residues long. The germline gives CDR1 KGHDR, CDR2 SFDVKD.

The CDR3 region is CASSTGTGGYEQYV. The CDR3 DNA reads as TGTGCCAGCAGCACCGGGACAGGGGGGTACGAGCAGTACGTC. This sequence joins TRBV6-5 and TRBJ2-7; 11 positions match TRBD1. Germline assignment: CDR1 MNHEY and CDR2 SVGAGI. V trimming: 6 bases; J trimming: 4 bases; junction bases outside the gene matches: 5. This CDR3 has 14 amino acids.

This clone was recorded many times. J is TRBJ1-1 and V is TRBV4-3; D is undetermined. Germline V gene sequence: CDR1 LGHNA, CDR2 YSLEER. This CDR3 is 16 amino acids long. V lost 0 bases to trimming and J lost 4 bases, with 15 bases between them. The CDR3 DNA reads TGCGCCAGCAGCCAAGATGAAGGCACCGGGAGCACTGAAGCTTTCTTT. It translates to CASSQDEGTGSTEAFF.